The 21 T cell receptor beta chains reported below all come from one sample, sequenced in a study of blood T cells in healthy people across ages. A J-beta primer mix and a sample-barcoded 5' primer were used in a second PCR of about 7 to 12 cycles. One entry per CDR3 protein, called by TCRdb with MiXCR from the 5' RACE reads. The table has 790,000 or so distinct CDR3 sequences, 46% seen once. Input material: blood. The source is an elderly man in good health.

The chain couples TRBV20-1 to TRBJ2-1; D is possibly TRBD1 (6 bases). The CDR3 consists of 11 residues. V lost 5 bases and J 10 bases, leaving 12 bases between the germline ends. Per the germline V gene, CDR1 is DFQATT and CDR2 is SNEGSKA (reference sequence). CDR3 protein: CSAYTGTEQFF. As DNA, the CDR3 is TGCAGTGCTTACACCGGGACAGAGCAGTTCTTC.

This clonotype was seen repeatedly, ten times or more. For the CDR3, the DNA is TGTGCCAGCAGCTTAGGAACAGGAACATACGAGCAGTACTTC. Translated: CASSLGTGTYEQYF. The chain carries TRBV7-6 and TRBJ2-7; maybe TRBD1 (5 bases). From germline, CDR1 is SGHVS and CDR2 FNYEAQ. The CDR3 runs to 14 residues. Trimming took off 1 base at V and 4 bases at J, with 11 bases between the two ends.

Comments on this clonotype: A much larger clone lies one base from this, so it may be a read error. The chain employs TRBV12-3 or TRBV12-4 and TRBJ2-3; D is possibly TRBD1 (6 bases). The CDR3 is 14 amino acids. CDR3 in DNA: TGTACCAGCAGTTTATCAGGGGCCACAGATACGCAGTATTTT. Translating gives CTSSLSGATDTQYF.

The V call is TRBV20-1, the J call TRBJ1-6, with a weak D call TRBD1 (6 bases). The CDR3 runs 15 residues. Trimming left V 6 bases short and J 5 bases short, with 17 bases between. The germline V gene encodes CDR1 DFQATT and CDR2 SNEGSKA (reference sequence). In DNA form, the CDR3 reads TGCAGTGCAACGTCACAGGGCCTGGATAATTCACCCCTCCACTTT. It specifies CSATSQGLDNSPLHF.

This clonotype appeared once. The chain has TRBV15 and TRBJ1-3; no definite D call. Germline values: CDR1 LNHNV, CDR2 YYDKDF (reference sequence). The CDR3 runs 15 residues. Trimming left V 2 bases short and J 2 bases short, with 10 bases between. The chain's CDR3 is CATSRLGSAGNTIYF. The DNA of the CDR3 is TGTGCCACCAGCAGACTGGGCTCCGCTGGAAACACCATATATTTT. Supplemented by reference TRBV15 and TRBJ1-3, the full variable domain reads DAMVIQNPRYQVTQFGKPVTLSCSQTLNHNVMYWYQQKSSQAPKLLFHYYDKDFNNEADTPDNFQSRRPNTSFCFLDIRSPGLGDTAMYLCATSRLGSAGNTIYFGEGSWLTVV.

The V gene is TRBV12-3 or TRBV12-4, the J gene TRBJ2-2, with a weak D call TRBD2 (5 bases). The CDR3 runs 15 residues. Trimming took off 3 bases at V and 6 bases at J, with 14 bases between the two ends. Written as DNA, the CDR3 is TGTGCCAGCAGTTTGTGGGTGGGAGCGCCCGGGGAGCTGTTTTTT. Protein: CASSLWVGAPGELFF.

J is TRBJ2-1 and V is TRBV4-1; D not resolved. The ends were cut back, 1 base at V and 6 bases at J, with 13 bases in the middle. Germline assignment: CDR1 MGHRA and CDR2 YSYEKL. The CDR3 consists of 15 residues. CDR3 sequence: CASSQVARVLNEQFF. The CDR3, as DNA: TGCGCCAGCAGCCAAGTGGCTAGGGTGCTCAATGAGCAGTTCTTC.

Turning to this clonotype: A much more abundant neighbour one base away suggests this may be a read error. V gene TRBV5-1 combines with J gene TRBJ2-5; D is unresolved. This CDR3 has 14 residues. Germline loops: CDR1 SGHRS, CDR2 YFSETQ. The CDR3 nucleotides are TGCACCAGCCAGACCGGGCTAGTCGGTGAGACCCAGTACTTC. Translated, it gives CTSQTGLVGETQYF.

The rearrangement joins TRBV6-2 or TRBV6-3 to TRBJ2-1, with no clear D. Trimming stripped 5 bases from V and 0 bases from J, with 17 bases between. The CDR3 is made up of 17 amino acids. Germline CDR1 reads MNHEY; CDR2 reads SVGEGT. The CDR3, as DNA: TGTGCCAGCAGTCCCCCGTCTCAAAGAAGCTCCTACAATGAGCAGTTCTTC. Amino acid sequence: CASSPPSQRSSYNEQFF.

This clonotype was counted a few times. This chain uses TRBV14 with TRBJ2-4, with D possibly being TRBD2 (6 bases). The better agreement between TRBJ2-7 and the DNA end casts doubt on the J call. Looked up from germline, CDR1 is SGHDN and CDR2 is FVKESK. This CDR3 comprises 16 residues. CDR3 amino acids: CASSQELGGRSYEQYF. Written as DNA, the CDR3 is TGTGCCAGCAGCCAAGAACTGGGGGGTCGATCCTACGAGCAGTACTTC.

CDR3: CASRRWTGNTGELFF. CDR3 in DNA: TGTGCCAGCAGAAGATGGACGGGGAACACCGGGGAGCTGTTTTTT. J is TRBJ2-2 and V is TRBV27; no clear D. Trimming took off 6 bases at V and 1 base at J, with 12 bases between the two ends. Germline assignment: CDR1 MNHEY and CDR2 SMNVEV (reference sequence). The CDR3 totals 15 residues.

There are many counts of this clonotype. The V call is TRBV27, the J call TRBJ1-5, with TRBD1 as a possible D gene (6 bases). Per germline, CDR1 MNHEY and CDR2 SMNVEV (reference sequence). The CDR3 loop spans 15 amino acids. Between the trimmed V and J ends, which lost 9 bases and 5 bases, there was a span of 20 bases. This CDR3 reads CASKPGPGEDQPQHF. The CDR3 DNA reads TGTGCCAGTAAACCGGGACCAGGGGAAGATCAGCCCCAGCATTTT.

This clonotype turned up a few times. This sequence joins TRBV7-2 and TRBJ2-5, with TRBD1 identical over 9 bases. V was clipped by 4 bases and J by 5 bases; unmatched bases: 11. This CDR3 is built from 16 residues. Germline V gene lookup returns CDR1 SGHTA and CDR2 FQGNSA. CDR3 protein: CASSSAGTGYFETQYF. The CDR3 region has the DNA TGTGCCAGCAGCTCAGCCGGGACAGGGTACTTCGAGACCCAGTACTTC.

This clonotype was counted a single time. The DNA of the CDR3 is TGTGCCAGCAGCCAAGATCTTGCCGGGGCCGGAGAGACCCAGTACTTC. Amino acids: CASSQDLAGAGETQYF. The chain carries TRBV14 and TRBJ2-5, with D possibly being TRBD1 or TRBD2 (5 bases each). With 0 bases removed from V and 4 bases from J, the gap between germline ends came to 15 bases. The CDR3 sequence is 16 residues long. From germline, CDR1 is SGHDN and CDR2 FVKESK. The entire variable domain, with the rest obtained from reference TRBV14 and TRBJ2-5, is as follows: EAGVTQFPSHSVIEKGQTVTLRCDPISGHDNLYWYRRVMGKEIKFLLHFVKESKQDESGMPNNRFLAERTGGTYSTLKVQPAELEDSGVYFCASSQDLAGAGETQYFGPGTRLLVL.

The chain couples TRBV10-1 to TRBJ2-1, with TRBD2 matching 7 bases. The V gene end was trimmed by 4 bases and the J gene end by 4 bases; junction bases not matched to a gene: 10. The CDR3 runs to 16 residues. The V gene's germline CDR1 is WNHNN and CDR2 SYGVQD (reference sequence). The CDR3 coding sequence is TGCGCCAGCAGTGGGTCGCTGGCTAGCGGTTACAATGAGCAGTTCTTC. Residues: CASSGSLASGYNEQFF.

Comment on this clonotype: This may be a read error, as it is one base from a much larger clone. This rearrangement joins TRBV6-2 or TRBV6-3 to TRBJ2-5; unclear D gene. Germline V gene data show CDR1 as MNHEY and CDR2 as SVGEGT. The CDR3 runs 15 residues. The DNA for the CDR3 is TGTGTCAGCAGTTACATCCACGACACCCAAGAGACCCAGTACTTC. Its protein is CVSSYIHDTQETQYF.

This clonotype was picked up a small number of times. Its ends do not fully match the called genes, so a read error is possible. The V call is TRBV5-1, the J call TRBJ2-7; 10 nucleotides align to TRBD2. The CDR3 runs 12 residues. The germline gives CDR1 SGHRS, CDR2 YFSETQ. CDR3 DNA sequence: TGTGCCAGCGGGAGGGAAGGCTACGAGCAGTACTTC. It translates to CASGREGYEQYF.

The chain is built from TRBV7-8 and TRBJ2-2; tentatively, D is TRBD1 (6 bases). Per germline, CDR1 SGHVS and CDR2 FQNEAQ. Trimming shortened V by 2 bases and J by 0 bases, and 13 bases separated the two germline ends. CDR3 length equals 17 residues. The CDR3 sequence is CASSLSLGGANTGELFF. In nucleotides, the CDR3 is TGTGCCAGCAGCTTATCCCTAGGGGGTGCGAACACCGGGGAGCTGTTTTTT. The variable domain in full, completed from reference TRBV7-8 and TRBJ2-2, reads GAGVSQSPRYKVAKRGQDVALRCDPISGHVSLFWYQQALGQGPEFLTYFQNEAQLDKSGLPSDRFFAERPEGSVSTLKIQRTQQEDSAVYLCASSLSLGGANTGELFFGEGSRLTVL.

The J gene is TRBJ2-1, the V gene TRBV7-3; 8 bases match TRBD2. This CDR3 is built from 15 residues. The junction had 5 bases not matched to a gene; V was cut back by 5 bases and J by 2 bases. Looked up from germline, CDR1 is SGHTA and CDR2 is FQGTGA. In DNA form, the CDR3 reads TGTGCCAGCAGCGTAGGACTAGCCCCCTACAATGAGCAGTTCTTC. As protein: CASSVGLAPYNEQFF.

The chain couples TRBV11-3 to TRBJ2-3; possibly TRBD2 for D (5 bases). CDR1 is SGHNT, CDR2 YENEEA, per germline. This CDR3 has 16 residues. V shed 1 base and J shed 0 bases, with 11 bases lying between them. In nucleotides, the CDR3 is TGTGCCAGCAGCTTAGGTACTAGAGGTAGCACAGATACGCAGTATTTT. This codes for CASSLGTRGSTDTQYF.

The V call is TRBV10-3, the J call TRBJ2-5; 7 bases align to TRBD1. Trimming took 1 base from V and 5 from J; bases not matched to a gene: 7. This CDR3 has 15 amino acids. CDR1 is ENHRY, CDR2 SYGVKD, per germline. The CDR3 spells CAISELSGGTETQYF. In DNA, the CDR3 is TGTGCCATCAGTGAGTTATCAGGGGGAACCGAGACCCAGTACTTC.